What follows are 29 T cell receptor beta chains derived from one specimen sequenced in a study of T cell changes during pregnancy in multiple sclerosis. Assay: immunoSEQ multiplex PCR; the TCRdb copy retains only in-frame clones and omits some. The table includes some 37,000 clones, roughly 85% detected once. Sequencing was performed on CD4+ T cells from peripheral blood mononuclear cells, taken before pregnancy. The receptor set was obtained from a female donor with multiple sclerosis, enrolled in a pregnancy study.

The chain joins TRBV5-8 to TRBJ2-5; TRBD1 is a possible D gene (6 bases). Trimming took off 0 bases at V and 5 bases at J, with 11 bases between the two ends. This CDR3 has 14 amino acids. Looked up from germline, CDR1 is SGHTS and CDR2 is YDEGEE. The CDR3 DNA sequence: TGTGCCAGCAGCTTGGCCCCAGGGGACGAGACCCAGTACTTC. Translating gives CASSLAPGDETQYF.

The rearrangement links TRBV18 to TRBJ2-1; D not resolved. Trimming shortened V by 2 bases and J by 7 bases, and 9 bases separated the two germline ends. CDR1 is KGHSH and CDR2 is LQKENI in the germline V gene. The CDR3 is 13 residues long. CDR3 sequence (DNA): TGTGCCAGCTCACCAGCTGGAGCAAATGAGCAGTTCTTC. This sequence encodes CASSPAGANEQFF.

The V and J genes are TRBV19 and TRBJ2-4; tentative D call: TRBD1 (5 bases). The V gene's germline CDR1 is LNHDA and CDR2 SQIVND (reference sequence). This CDR3 spans 14 amino acids. Trimming left V 1 base short and J 7 bases short, with 11 bases between. The CDR3 DNA is TGTGCCAGTAGTATAGGACAGTCAGCCAACATTCAGTACTTC. Translation: CASSIGQSANIQYF.

The J gene is TRBJ1-4, the V gene TRBV2; 9 bases map to TRBD1. There are 14 residues in the CDR3. V trimming: 6 bases; J trimming: 7 bases; junction bases outside the gene matches: 6. The germline V gene encodes CDR1 SNHLY and CDR2 FYNNEI. The CDR3 is CASRVDRGSEKLFF. In nucleotides, the CDR3 is TGTGCCAGCAGGGTGGACAGGGGAAGTGAAAAACTGTTTTTT. The variable domain in full, with the rest retrieved from reference TRBV2 and TRBJ1-4, is EPEVTQTPSHQVTQMGQEVILRCVPISNHLYFYWYRQILGQKVEFLVSFYNNEISEKSEIFDDQFSVERPDGSNFTLKIRSTKLEDSAMYFCASRVDRGSEKLFFGSGTQLSVL.

The rearrangement uses TRBV9 and TRBJ1-2; 7 nucleotides match TRBD1. This CDR3 has 13 amino acids. The ends lost 3 bases at V and 7 bases at J; junction bases unmatched: 6. Germline CDR1 reads SGDLS; CDR2 reads YYNGEE. The CDR3 nucleotides are TGTGCCAGCAGCGCACTGACAGGGCTTGGCTACACCTTC. Encoded protein: CASSALTGLGYTF. Full variable domain (outside the CDR3, taken from reference TRBV9 and TRBJ1-2): DSGVTQTPKHLITATGQRVTLRCSPRSGDLSVYWYQQSLDQGLQFLIQYYNGEERAKGNILERFSAQQFPDLHSELNLSSLELGDSALYFCASSALTGLGYTFGSGTRLTVV.

The V and J genes are TRBV5-6 and TRBJ1-5; 7 bases are shared with TRBD1. V lost 1 base and J lost 6; bases outside the gene matches: 10. The CDR3 has 16 amino acids. Germline V lookup: CDR1 SGHDT, CDR2 YYEEEE. The CDR3, as DNA: TGTGCCAGCAGCTTGTTCACAGGGACAGTTGGTCAGCCCCAGCATTTT. Residues: CASSLFTGTVGQPQHF.

The J gene is TRBJ2-3, the V gene TRBV7-2, with D hard to call. The CDR3 loop spans 15 amino acids. V was cut by 1 base and J by 0 bases, with 8 bases left in between. CDR1 and CDR2 (germline): SGHTA, FQGNSA. This CDR3 reads CASSLDAISTDTQYF. DNA for the CDR3: TGTGCCAGCAGCTTAGACGCGATTAGCACAGATACGCAGTATTTT. The complete variable domain, with remaining parts taken from reference TRBV7-2 and TRBJ2-3, reads GAGVSQSPSNKVTEKGKDVELRCDPISGHTALYWYRQSLGQGLEFLIYFQGNSAPDKSGLPSDRFSAERTGGSVSTLTIQRTQQEDSAVYLCASSLDAISTDTQYFGPGTRLTVL.

J is TRBJ2-1 and V is TRBV30, with TRBD2 matching 10 bases. CDR1 and CDR2 from the germline V gene are GTSNPN and SVGIG (reference sequence). The J segment lost 4 bases and the V segment lost 2 bases, leaving 2 bases of the junction unmatched. The CDR3 covers 14 residues. The CDR3 nucleotides read TGTGCCTGGAGTACTAGCGGGGTTTACAATGAGCAGTTCTTC. Protein: CAWSTSGVYNEQFF.

V usage is TRBV27 and J usage is TRBJ2-2; D not certain. This CDR3 is built from 16 residues. The V end was cut by 5 bases, the J end by 3 bases, with 16 bases between. Germline CDR1 reads MNHEY; CDR2 reads SMNVEV (reference sequence). DNA for the CDR3: TGTGCCAGCAGTGGCGGTCCCTCCTGGGACACCGGGGAGCTGTTTTTT. Its protein is CASSGGPSWDTGELFF.

This rearrangement joins TRBV6-6 to TRBJ2-3, with D maybe TRBD2 (6 bases). This CDR3 contains 13 residues. Deletions cut 8 bases from V and 1 base from J, with 10 bases between. The germline gives CDR1 MNHNY, CDR2 SVGAGI (reference sequence). The CDR3 loop is CASRGGGTDTQYF. CDR3 DNA sequence: TGTGCCAGCCGAGGCGGGGGCACAGATACGCAGTATTTT.

The V gene is TRBV28, the J gene TRBJ2-7, with 7 bases that match TRBD1. CDR3 length equals 15 residues. V dropped 4 bases and J dropped 0; count of bases not matched to a gene: 6. Germline V gene sequence: CDR1 MDHEN, CDR2 SYDVKM. CDR3 coding DNA: TGTGCCAGCAGTTCGCCGGGACAGCTCTCCTACGAGCAGTACTTC. It is translated as CASSSPGQLSYEQYF. The variable domain in full, completed from reference TRBV28 and TRBJ2-7, reads DVKVTQSSRYLVKRTGEKVFLECVQDMDHENMFWYRQDPGLGLRLIYFSYDVKMKEKGDIPEGYSVSREKKERFSLILESASTNQTSMYLCASSSPGQLSYEQYFGPGTRLTVT.

The chain recombines TRBV5-1 with TRBJ1-3; TRBD1 is a possible D gene (6 bases). Trimming took 0 bases from V and 5 from J, leaving 12 bases between them. CDR1 and CDR2 from the germline V gene are SGHRS and YFSETQ. This CDR3 contains 15 residues. The CDR3 loop is CASSLDRVNRNTIYF. As DNA, the CDR3 is TGCGCCAGCAGCTTGGACAGGGTTAATAGAAACACCATATATTTT.

With respect to this clone: The junction does not match germline at one end; this may be a read error. The chain employs TRBV7-2 and TRBJ2-1; maybe TRBD2 (6 bases). The length of the CDR3 is 18 residues. Germline CDR1 and CDR2: SGHTA and FQGNSA. CDR3 residues: CASSLAIYSGSSYNEQFF. In nucleotides, the CDR3 is TGTGCCAGCAGCCTAGCCATCTATAGCGGAAGCTCCTACAATGAGCAGTTCTTC.

The chain has TRBV11-1 and TRBJ2-1; 15 nucleotides line up with TRBD2. Germline CDR1 SGHAT, CDR2 FQDESV (reference sequence). J was trimmed by 8 bases and V by 3 bases; bases with no gene match: 5. CDR3 length: 16 residues. CDR3 DNA: TGTGCCAGCAGCTTCGGACTAGCGGGAGGGCCGGATGAGCAGTTCTTC. It codes for CASSFGLAGGPDEQFF.

The chain is built from TRBV11-3 and TRBJ2-7, with 9 bases matching TRBD1. The CDR3 runs to 15 residues. The J segment lost 6 bases and the V segment lost 5 bases, leaving 11 bases of the junction unmatched. The germline CDR1 and CDR2 sequences are SGHNT and YENEEA. CDR3: CASSPPDRGDSEQYF. CDR3 DNA sequence: TGTGCCAGCAGCCCCCCGGACAGGGGTGATAGCGAGCAGTACTTC.

CDR3 DNA: TGCGCCAGCAGTGAGTCCCCCCTCAGGGCTGGAAACACCATATATTTT. It codes for CASSESPLRAGNTIYF. This sequence joins TRBV10-2 and TRBJ1-3; tentative D call: TRBD1 (5 bases). This CDR3 is built from 16 residues. V was pared by 0 bases and J by 2 bases, with 11 bases between. The germline CDR1 and CDR2 sequences are WSHSY and SAAADI.

V and J are TRBV28 and TRBJ2-3, with 12 bases aligning to TRBD2. In germline, CDR1 is MDHEN, CDR2 SYDVKM. The V and J ends lost 5 bases and 2 bases, in that order; junction bases with no gene match: 11. This CDR3 spans 18 amino acids. The CDR3 sequence is CASSPRTSGALLTDTQYF. The DNA for the CDR3 is TGTGCCAGCAGTCCGCGGACTAGCGGGGCTTTACTCACAGATACGCAGTATTTT.

J is TRBJ1-1 and V is TRBV7-2; 11 nucleotides align to TRBD1. Germline V gene sequence: CDR1 SGHTA, CDR2 FQGNSA. CDR3 size: 14 residues. V was clipped by 5 bases and J by 4 bases; unmatched bases: 3. CDR3 sequence: CASSRDRGTTEAFF. CDR3 nucleotides: TGTGCCAGCAGCAGGGACAGGGGGACCACTGAAGCTTTCTTT.

The V gene is TRBV7-9, the J gene TRBJ1-3, with D perhaps matching TRBD1 (5 bases). Per germline, CDR1 SEHNR and CDR2 FQNEAQ (reference sequence). V was clipped by 5 bases and J by 2 bases, with 16 bases between them. The CDR3 extends over 16 amino acids. Here the CDR3 DNA reads TGTGCCAGCAGCCCTCGGACATTTGGGCCTGGAAACACCATATATTTT. Translated, it gives CASSPRTFGPGNTIYF.

J is TRBJ2-7 and V is TRBV6-1; 11 bases line up with TRBD2. The CDR3 has 15 amino acids. Losses at the gene ends were 3 bases for V and 2 bases for J; bases not matched to a gene: 3. Germline assignment: CDR1 MNHNS and CDR2 SASEGT. CDR3 sequence (DNA): TGTGCCAGCAGTGACTTTAGCGGGAGGGCCTACGAGCAGTACTTC. This encodes CASSDFSGRAYEQYF.

This clone was observed a few times. The genes are TRBV7-2 and TRBJ1-3; unclear D gene. The CDR3 is 13 amino acids. The V and J ends lost 3 bases and 0 bases respectively, with 3 bases between them. CDR1 SGHTA and CDR2 FQGNSA come from the germline V gene. CDR3 nucleotide sequence: TGTGCCAGCAGCTTGGCCTCTGGAAACACCATATATTTT. It translates to CASSLASGNTIYF.

The chain combines TRBV4-1 with TRBJ2-1; 7 nucleotides line up with TRBD2. There are 16 residues in the CDR3. Germline V gene data show CDR1 as MGHRA and CDR2 as YSYEKL. The trim removed 0 bases at V and 7 bases at J, leaving 9 bases unmatched. The CDR3 loop is CASSQDGAGVRNEQFF. CDR3 nucleotide sequence: TGCGCCAGCAGCCAAGACGGGGCGGGGGTACGGAATGAGCAGTTCTTC.

The rearrangement uses TRBV6-5 and TRBJ1-4; a possible D gene is TRBD1 (6 bases). Trimming removed 3 bases at V and 3 bases at J, with 11 bases between. The CDR3 is made up of 15 amino acids. From germline, CDR1 is MNHEY and CDR2 SVGAGI. This CDR3 reads CASSYQQGSNEKLFF. The CDR3, as DNA: TGTGCCAGCAGTTATCAACAGGGCTCTAATGAAAAACTGTTTTTT.

The V call is TRBV19, the J call TRBJ2-3, with D possibly TRBD2 on 6 matching bases. Trimming shortened V by 4 bases and J by 1 base, and 18 bases separated the two germline ends. The CDR3 is 17 residues long. Germline CDR1 LNHDA, CDR2 SQIVND (reference sequence). The CDR3 sequence: CASSSSGILGGTDTQYF. The CDR3 DNA is TGTGCCAGTAGTAGTAGCGGTATCCTGGGGGGCACAGATACGCAGTATTTT.

This clone has just one count. The chain recombines TRBV9 with TRBJ2-7; TRBD2 is a possible D gene (6 bases). The ends were cut back, 1 base at V and 5 bases at J, with 10 bases in the middle. This CDR3 comprises 13 residues. The germline V gene encodes CDR1 SGDLS and CDR2 YYNGEE. In DNA form, the CDR3 reads TGTGCCAGCAGCGTAACCCCGGGGGACGAGCAGTACTTC. Encoded protein: CASSVTPGDEQYF. Full variable domain (remainder filled in from reference TRBV9 and TRBJ2-7): DSGVTQTPKHLITATGQRVTLRCSPRSGDLSVYWYQQSLDQGLQFLIQYYNGEERAKGNILERFSAQQFPDLHSELNLSSLELGDSALYFCASSVTPGDEQYFGPGTRLTVT.

The chain couples TRBV19 to TRBJ1-1; D is unclear. Deletions cut 2 bases from V and 10 bases from J, with 11 bases between. The CDR3 length is 12 residues. Germline V gene data show CDR1 as LNHDA and CDR2 as SQIVND (reference sequence). In DNA form, the CDR3 reads TGTGCCAGTAGTATAAACCCCGCCAGAGCTTTCTTT. This translates into CASSINPARAFF.

The chain uses TRBV7-2 and TRBJ1-3, with D possibly being TRBD1 (5 bases). This CDR3 spans 16 amino acids. Germline V lookup: CDR1 SGHTA, CDR2 FQGNSA. Trimming took off 1 base at V and 1 base at J, with 11 bases between the two ends. The DNA of the CDR3 is TGTGCCAGCAGCTTAGTACGGTCAGGGTCTGGAAACACCATATATTTT. This translates into CASSLVRSGSGNTIYF.

This rearrangement joins TRBV7-8 to TRBJ1-1; TRBD1 aligns across 8 bases. V lost 5 bases to trimming and J lost 4 bases; unmatched junction nucleotides: 9. Germline V gene data show CDR1 as SGHVS and CDR2 as FQNEAQ. The CDR3 consists of 15 residues. CDR3 in amino acids: CASSPRTGSGTEAFF. DNA for the CDR3: TGTGCCAGCAGCCCAAGGACAGGGTCAGGCACTGAAGCTTTCTTT.

The sample holds one count of this clone. The chain uses TRBV28 and TRBJ1-2, with 8 bases fitting TRBD1. This CDR3 region has 15 residues. Germline CDR1 MDHEN, CDR2 SYDVKM. The junction had 11 bases not matched to a gene; V was cut back by 6 bases and J by 5 bases. Written as DNA, the CDR3 is TGTGCCAGCAGCTTGGCGGACAGGGCAGAGTATGGCTACACCTTC. Translating gives CASSLADRAEYGYTF.